These T cell receptor beta chains were read from a single sample in a study of blood T cell repertoires in COVID-19. TCRdb's copy holds only in-frame clones and misses some; the assay was immunoSEQ multiplex PCR. The sample lists fewer than 70,000 clones; 60% to 85% were seen once. Sequenced sample: peripheral blood. These receptors came from a man aged 60 to 69 with acute or convalescent COVID-19. Both conserved end residues are part of each CDR3. D genes are given only for firm matches. Clone size appears in some rows only: once, few, many, or a class for an expanded clone.

d_gene	v_gene	j_gene	len	abundance	CDR3aa	CDR3nt
TRBD1	TRBV28	TRBJ1-5	20	-	CASSLRALSFGTDNNQPQHF	TGTGCCAGCAGTTTACGGGCCTTGTCGTTCGGGACAGACAATAATCAGCCCCAGCATTTT
-	TRBV7-3	TRBJ2-2	17	-	CASSHDTGTLHTGELFF	TGTGCCAGCAGCCATGACACCGGGACACTTCACACCGGGGAGCTGTTTTTT
-	TRBV19	TRBJ1-1	17	-	CASSTIQGILMNTEAFF	TGTGCCAGTAGTACTATCCAGGGGATATTGATGAACACTGAAGCTTTCTTT
-	TRBV30	TRBJ1-5	15	-	CAWSIGGNSNQPQHF	TGTGCCTGGAGCATAGGAGGAAATAGCAATCAGCCCCAGCATTTT
-	TRBV19	TRBJ2-6	16	few	CASSKRRSSGANVLTF	TGTGCCAGTAGTAAGCGAAGGAGCTCTGGGGCCAACGTCCTGACTTTC
-	TRBV7-9	TRBJ2-7	12	-	CASSRGINEQYF	TGTGCCAGTAGTCGAGGCATCAACGAGCAGTACTTC
TRBD1	TRBV30	TRBJ1-5	17	-	CAWSEEWTGRRIQPQHF	TGTGCCTGGAGTGAGGAGTGGACAGGGAGACGGATTCAGCCCCAGCATTTT
TRBD1	TRBV4-1	TRBJ2-3	15	once	CASSRQGEATDTQYF	TGCGCCAGCAGCCGGCAGGGGGAAGCTACAGATACGCAGTATTTT
TRBD1	TRBV24-1	TRBJ1-2	16	-	CATSARPGTGSYGYTF	TGTGCCACCAGTGCCCGCCCCGGGACAGGGTCCTATGGCTACACCTTC
-	TRBV28	TRBJ2-5	12	-	CASNARRETQYF	TGTGCCAGCAATGCAAGGAGGGAGACCCAGTACTTC
TRBD1	TRBV19	TRBJ2-7	14	-	CASNPGTGPYEQYF	TGTGCCAGCAACCCCGGGACAGGACCCTACGAGCAGTACTTC
-	TRBV7-2	TRBJ1-5	16	-	CASSPRAGEDNQPQHF	TGTGCCAGCAGCCCGAGGGCGGGAGAGGACAATCAGCCCCAGCATTTT
TRBD1	TRBV10-1	TRBJ2-2	15	-	CASSTGTGGTGELFF	TGCGCCAGCAGTACCGGGACAGGGGGCACCGGGGAGCTGTTTTTT
-	TRBV5-4	TRBJ2-7	15	medium-sized	CASSLIQGSSYEQYF	TGTGCCAGCAGCTTAATCCAGGGTTCCTCCTACGAGCAGTACTTC
-	TRBV14	TRBJ2-1	18	-	CASSQILGGGFGYNEQFF	TGTGCCAGCAGTCAAATTTTGGGGGGTGGCTTTGGGTACAATGAGCAGTTCTTC
-	TRBV11-3	TRBJ2-2	15	once	CASSTGQGLTGELFF	TGTGCCAGCAGCACGGGGCAGGGGCTCACCGGGGAGCTGTTTTTT
-	TRBV7-9	TRBJ1-3	15	-	CASSSIIGSGNTIYF	TGTGCCAGCAGCTCGATAATCGGCTCTGGAAACACCATATATTTT
TRBD1	TRBV12-3/TRBV12-4	TRBJ1-1	13	-	CASRAGGRTEAFF	TGTGCCAGCAGGGCAGGGGGCCGGACTGAAGCTTTCTTT
TRBD1	TRBV5-1	TRBJ1-4	14	-	CASSLGTGGEKLFF	TGCGCCAGCAGCTTGGGGACAGGGGGTGAAAAACTGTTTTTT
TRBD1	TRBV15	TRBJ1-4	15	once	CATSAGTGDNEKLFF	TGTGCCACCAGCGCTGGGACAGGGGATAATGAAAAACTGTTTTTT
TRBD1	TRBV5-1	TRBJ1-2	14	-	CASSLAQTGNGYTF	TGCGCCAGCAGCTTGGCCCAGACAGGGAATGGCTACACCTTC
TRBD1	TRBV7-9	TRBJ2-2	15	-	CATTGTGANTGELFF	TGTGCCACAACCGGGACAGGGGCCAACACCGGGGAGCTGTTTTTT
-	TRBV9	TRBJ2-2	14	-	CASSVGGGTGELFF	TGTGCCAGCAGCGTAGGAGGGGGAACCGGGGAGCTGTTTTTT
-	TRBV30	TRBJ1-1	13	-	CAWNWPLNTEAFF	TGTGCCTGGAATTGGCCGTTGAACACTGAAGCTTTCTTT
TRBD2	TRBV11-2	TRBJ2-1	15	-	CASTPSRGAYNEQFF	TGTGCCAGCACCCCTTCGCGGGGGGCCTACAATGAGCAGTTCTTC
-	TRBV27	TRBJ1-2	13	-	CASSFSFRYGYTF	TGTGCCAGCAGTTTCTCTTTCCGCTATGGCTACACCTTC
-	TRBV2	TRBJ2-1	15	once	CASSERKGVRNEQFF	TGTGCCAGCAGTGAAAGGAAAGGAGTAAGAAATGAGCAGTTCTTC
TRBD1	TRBV9	TRBJ2-2	16	-	CASSVVTGVITGELFF	TGTGCCAGCAGCGTAGTAACAGGGGTAATTACCGGGGAGCTGTTTTTT
TRBD1	TRBV12-3/TRBV12-4	TRBJ1-1	13	-	CASSPQGGTEAFF	TGTGCCAGCAGTCCTCAGGGGGGCACTGAAGCTTTCTTT
-	TRBV7-9	TRBJ1-1	11	-	CASTLSTEAFF	TGTGCCAGCACCCTCTCCACTGAAGCTTTCTTT
-	TRBV2	TRBJ1-3	13	-	CARKQPSGNTIYF	TGTGCCAGGAAACAGCCTTCTGGAAACACCATATATTTT
TRBD2	TRBV2	TRBJ2-1	16	-	CASGRLAGGHDNEQFF	TGTGCCAGCGGGCGACTAGCGGGGGGGCACGACAATGAGCAGTTCTTC
-	TRBV25-1	TRBJ1-1	13	-	CASSDPTYTEAFF	TGTGCCAGCAGTGACCCTACTTATACTGAAGCTTTCTTT
TRBD2	TRBV7-7	TRBJ2-3	14	-	CASSPGGGTDTQYF	TGTGCTAGCAGCCCGGGGGGGGGCACAGATACGCAGTATTTT
-	TRBV20-1	TRBJ1-2	11	once	CSATPDYGYTF	TGCAGTGCCACTCCGGACTATGGCTACACCTTC
-	TRBV9	TRBJ1-3	16	-	CASSVGPKDSGNTIYF	TGTGCCAGCAGCGTAGGGCCCAAAGACTCTGGAAACACCATATATTTT
-	TRBV29-1	TRBJ1-1	13	-	CRLLPTGNTEAFF	TGCAGATTACTACCGACAGGGAACACTGAAGCTTTCTTT
TRBD1	TRBV24-1	TRBJ1-1	14	-	CATRDRFQGTEAFF	TGTGCCACCCGGGACAGATTTCAGGGAACTGAAGCTTTCTTT
-	TRBV21-1	TRBJ2-4	17	once	CASSKRERGPAKNIQYF	TGTGCCAGCAGCAAAAGGGAGCGGGGTCCAGCCAAAAACATTCAGTACTTC
-	TRBV23-1	TRBJ1-5	17	-	CASSRGGKEKGNQPQHF	TGCGCCAGCAGTCGGGGAGGGAAAGAGAAAGGCAATCAGCCCCAGCATTTT
-	TRBV7-3	TRBJ2-5	11	-	CASSLGTTQYF	TGTGCCAGCAGCTTGGGGACTACCCAGTACTTC
TRBD2	TRBV13	TRBJ2-7	14	few	CASSFSGGSYEQYF	TGTGCCAGCAGCTTTAGCGGGGGAAGCTACGAGCAGTACTTC
-	TRBV6-5	TRBJ1-5	15	-	CASSSQGKVGQPQHF	TGTGCCAGCAGTTCTCAGGGGAAAGTTGGTCAGCCCCAGCATTTT
TRBD1	TRBV10-3	TRBJ2-3	17	-	CAISESQGQGSLDTQYF	TGTGCCATCAGTGAGTCTCAGGGACAGGGGTCGTTAGATACGCAGTATTTT
-	TRBV4-1	TRBJ1-2	12	-	CASRSGSEGYTF	TGCGCCAGCAGATCGGGGTCGGAGGGCTACACCTTC
-	TRBV12-5	TRBJ2-3	13	-	CASGSSGADTQYF	TGTGCTAGTGGTTCATCAGGGGCGGATACGCAGTATTTT